The present TCR beta chain was sequenced within a study of blood T cell repertoires in COVID-19 (dated by TCRdb to the early 2020s). At the level of the whole study: The collaborator samples originated in the United States, Italy and Spain and spanned the acute and convalescent phases of COVID-19. The material from the prospective study consisted of cDNA or gDNA derived from T cells, B-cell-depleted T cells, or PBMCs. Deeply sampled blood TCRbeta repertoires from subjects exposed to, actively infected with, or recovered from COVID-19 were included in the dataset. The repertoires were released in a freely available public database meant as a resource for research on the immune response to SARS-CoV-2. Samples came from the ongoing ImmuneRACE study (first 160 participants) plus 1,254 subjects from 6 global collaborators. Sample metadata almost always included a de-identified subject ID, COVID-19 status, age in years and sex. Where available, HLA class I and class II types were obtained from metadata supplied by the sample provider rather than from assay-based typing.

CDR1 and CDR2, looked up from the germline V gene, are MDHEN and SYDVKM. The CDR3 measures 17 amino acids from cysteine to phenylalanine. Only the CDR3 DNA is retained, 51 bases long and in frame from the first base. The V and J ends are trimmed by 1 base and 3 bases, leaving 16 bases between them. TCRbeta CDR3 regions were amplified from genomic DNA by means of the immunoSEQ Assay, a bias-controlled multiplex PCR. The paper's data handling went like this. Within the assay, amplification of reference gene primers was used to estimate how many nucleated cells each sample contained. To quantify the absolute abundance of each unique TCRbeta CDR3 rearrangement, sequence reads were collapsed and filtered. For each sample, productive Simpson clonality was calculated by taking the square root of Simpson's diversity index across productive rearrangements. Not all clones reach the TCRdb copy of this immuneACCESS table, which keeps in-frame sequences only. Checked studies attribute under half of the gap to unresolved V genes and leave the rest unexplained. That table supplies the V and J calls and clone size; D and trimming were determined from the DNA. This sample lists 95,000 to 150,000 clones; over 75% were detected once. In total, the top ten clones hold 16% of the sample.

Whole blood was collected in K2EDTA tubes by collaborating institutions according to the institutions' own protocols. Collaborator samples were shipped for TCRbeta analysis as frozen whole blood, isolated PBMCs, or DNA extracted from either sample type. This clone was counted a single time. What this receptor recognizes is not known. Qualities for individual bases were not recorded, and no much larger clone is one base off. Findings and caveats that apply to the study as a whole: The quantity of clinical and demographic metadata differed by source and by participant and was supplied without curation.

The sequence is built from TRBV28 and TRBJ1-5, and possibly TRBD1, on 6 matching bases. The sequence came from a man aged 55 to 70 with active or convalescent COVID-19. The sample comprised peripheral blood. The CDR3 region has the sequence CASSLFTTGSNNQPQHF. The DNA is as follows: TGTGCCAGCAGTTTATTTACTACAGGGTCGAACAATCAGCCCCAGCATTTT.